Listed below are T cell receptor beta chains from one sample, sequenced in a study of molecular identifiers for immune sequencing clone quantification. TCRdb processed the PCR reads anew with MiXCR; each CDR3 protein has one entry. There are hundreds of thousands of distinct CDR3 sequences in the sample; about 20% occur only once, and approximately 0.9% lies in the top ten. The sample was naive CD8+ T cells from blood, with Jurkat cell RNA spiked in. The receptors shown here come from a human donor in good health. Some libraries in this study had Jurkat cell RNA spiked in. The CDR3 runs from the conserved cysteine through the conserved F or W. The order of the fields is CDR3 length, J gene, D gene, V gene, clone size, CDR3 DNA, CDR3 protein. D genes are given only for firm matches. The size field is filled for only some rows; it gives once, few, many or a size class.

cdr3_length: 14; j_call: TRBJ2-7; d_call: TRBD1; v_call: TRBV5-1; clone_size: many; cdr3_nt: TGCGCCAGCAGCATGGACAGGGGAATCGTCGAGCAGTACTTC; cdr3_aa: CASSMDRGIVEQYF
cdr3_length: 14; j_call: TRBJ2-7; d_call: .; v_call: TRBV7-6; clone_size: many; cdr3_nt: TGTGCCAGCAGCCCGACCAACTACGCCTACGAGCAGTACTTC; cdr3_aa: CASSPTNYAYEQYF
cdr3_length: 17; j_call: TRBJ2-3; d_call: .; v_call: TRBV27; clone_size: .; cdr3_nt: TGTGCCAGCAGTTTATTGGGTCGGACCACTAGCACAGATACGCAGTATTTT; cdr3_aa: CASSLLGRTTSTDTQYF
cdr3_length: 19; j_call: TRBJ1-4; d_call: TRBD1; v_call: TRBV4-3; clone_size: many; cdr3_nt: TGCGCCAGCAGCCAAGACGCTAAGCCCCCCAGGGGGGCTAATGAAAAACTGTTTTTT; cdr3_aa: CASSQDAKPPRGANEKLFF
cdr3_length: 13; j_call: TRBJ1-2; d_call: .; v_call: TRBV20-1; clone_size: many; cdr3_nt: TGCAGTGCTAGAGGTACCGAGAACTATGGCTACACCTTC; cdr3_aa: CSARGTENYGYTF
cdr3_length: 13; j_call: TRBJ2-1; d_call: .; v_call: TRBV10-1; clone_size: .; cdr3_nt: TGCGCCAGCAGTGAAGCACAGGGCGGGGGGCAGTTCTTC; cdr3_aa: CASSEAQGGGQFF
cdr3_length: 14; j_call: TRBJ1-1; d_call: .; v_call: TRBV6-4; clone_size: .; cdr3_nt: TGTGCCAGCAGGGAAACGCGCGGGAACACTGAAGCTTTCTTT; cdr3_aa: CASRETRGNTEAFF
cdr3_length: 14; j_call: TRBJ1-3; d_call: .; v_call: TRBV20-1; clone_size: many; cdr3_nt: TGCAGTGCTAGAGAGGAGGACAGAATAAACACCATATATTTT; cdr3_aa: CSAREEDRINTIYF
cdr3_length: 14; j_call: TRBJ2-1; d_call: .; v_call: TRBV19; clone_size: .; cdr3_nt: TGTGCCAGTAGTATAGACGGAGGGGGCTATGAGCAGTTCTTC; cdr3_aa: CASSIDGGGYEQFF
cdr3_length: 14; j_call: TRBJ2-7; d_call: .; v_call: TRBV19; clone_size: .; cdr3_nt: TGTGCCAGTACTAATGACAGGCCTTTCTACGAGCAGTACTTC; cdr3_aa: CASTNDRPFYEQYF
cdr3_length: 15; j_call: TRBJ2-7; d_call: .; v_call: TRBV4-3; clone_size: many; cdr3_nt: TGCGCCAGCAGCCAAGAGAATAGCGGCAACTACGAGCAGTACTTC; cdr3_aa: CASSQENSGNYEQYF
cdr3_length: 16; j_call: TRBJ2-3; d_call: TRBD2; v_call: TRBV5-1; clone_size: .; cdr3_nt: TGCGCCAGCAGCTACCAGTCGGGGACTAGCATAGATACGCAGTATTTT; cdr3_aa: CASSYQSGTSIDTQYF
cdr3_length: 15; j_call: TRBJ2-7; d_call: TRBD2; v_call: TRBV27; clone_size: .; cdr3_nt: TGTGCCAGCAGTGAAATAGCGGGAGGGCCGATCGAGCAGTACTTC; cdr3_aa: CASSEIAGGPIEQYF
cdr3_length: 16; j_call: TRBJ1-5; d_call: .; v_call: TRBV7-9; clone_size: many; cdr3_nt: TGTGCCAGCAGCCCCCCGGACGGGGAAAGCAATCAGCCCCAGCATTTT; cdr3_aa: CASSPPDGESNQPQHF
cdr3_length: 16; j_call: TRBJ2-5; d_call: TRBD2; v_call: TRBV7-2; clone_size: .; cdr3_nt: TGTGCCAGCAGCTCCTATGGGACTAGAAAGGGGGGGACCCAGTACTTC; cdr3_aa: CASSSYGTRKGGTQYF
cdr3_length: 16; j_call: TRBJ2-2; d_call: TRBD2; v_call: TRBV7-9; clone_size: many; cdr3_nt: TGTGCCAGCAGCGTGGGACTAGCGGGAGGGACCGGGGAGCTGTTTTTT; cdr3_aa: CASSVGLAGGTGELFF
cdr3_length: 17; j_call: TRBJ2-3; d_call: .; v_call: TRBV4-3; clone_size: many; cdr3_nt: TGCGCCAGCAGCCAAGATAGTAGCGGATCTAGCACAGATACGCAGTATTTT; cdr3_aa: CASSQDSSGSSTDTQYF
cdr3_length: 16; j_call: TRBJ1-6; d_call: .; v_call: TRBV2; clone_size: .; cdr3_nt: TGTGCCAACAGTGGTCATGTTAGCTCCTATAATTCACCCCTCCACTTT; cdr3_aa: CANSGHVSSYNSPLHF